Listed below are T cell receptor beta chains from one sample, sequenced in a study of blood T cells in healthy people across ages. Each CDR3 protein is one row after TCRdb ran MiXCR on the 5' RACE reads. This table has more than 650,000 distinct CDR3 sequences, 50% to 65% appearing once. The material sequenced was blood. These TCRs come from an older man in good health. The CDR3 runs from the conserved cysteine through the conserved F or W. The D gene is left open where the match is weak. A row's size may be missing; if present it is once, few, many or a size class.

J gene: TRBJ2-1
D gene: .
clone size: .
V gene: TRBV14
CDR3 DNA: TGTGCCAGCAGCCAGTTCAGGGACCCCTCCTACAATGAGCAGTTCTTC
CDR3 protein: CASSQFRDPSYNEQFF

J gene: TRBJ2-1
D gene: TRBD2
clone size: .
V gene: TRBV6-2/TRBV6-3
CDR3 DNA: TGTGCCAGCAGTTGGGCTAGCGGTTACAATGAGCAGTTCTTC
CDR3 protein: CASSWASGYNEQFF

J gene: TRBJ1-1
D gene: .
clone size: .
V gene: TRBV6-6
CDR3 DNA: TGTGCCAGCAGCGATGTACAGGCGGACACTGAAGCTTTCTTT
CDR3 protein: CASSDVQADTEAFF

J gene: TRBJ2-3
D gene: TRBD2
clone size: .
V gene: TRBV7-8
CDR3 DNA: TGTGCCAGCAGCTATGGACTAGCGGGAGGAATGACAGATACGCAGTATTTT
CDR3 protein: CASSYGLAGGMTDTQYF

J gene: TRBJ1-6
D gene: .
clone size: .
V gene: TRBV2
CDR3 DNA: TGTGCCAGCATGGGGCGACGTATTAATTCACCCCTCCACTTT
CDR3 protein: CASMGRRINSPLHF

J gene: TRBJ2-1
D gene: .
clone size: .
V gene: TRBV28
CDR3 DNA: TGTGCCAGCAGTTTGATAAGTACCGGCAATGAGCAGTTCTTC
CDR3 protein: CASSLISTGNEQFF

J gene: TRBJ2-7
D gene: .
clone size: once
V gene: TRBV28
CDR3 DNA: TGTACCAGCAGTTTATTGGGGGACTCCTACGAGCAGTACTTC
CDR3 protein: CTSSLLGDSYEQYF

J gene: TRBJ2-1
D gene: TRBD2
clone size: .
V gene: TRBV20-1
CDR3 DNA: TGCAGTGCTATCCTTCCTAGCGGTGGTTACAATGAGCAGTTCTTC
CDR3 protein: CSAILPSGGYNEQFF

J gene: TRBJ2-6
D gene: .
clone size: .
V gene: TRBV12-5
CDR3 DNA: TGTGCTAGTGGTTTAGGGGATACTGGGGCCAACGTCCTGACTTTC
CDR3 protein: CASGLGDTGANVLTF

J gene: TRBJ1-5
D gene: .
clone size: .
V gene: TRBV15
CDR3 DNA: TGTGCCACCAGCAGAGGCGGGGTGGGCAATCAGCCCCAGCATTTT
CDR3 protein: CATSRGGVGNQPQHF

J gene: TRBJ2-3
D gene: TRBD2
clone size: .
V gene: TRBV10-3
CDR3 DNA: TGTGCCATCAGCCGTGCGGGGGGCTCTACAGATACGCAGTATTTT
CDR3 protein: CAISRAGGSTDTQYF

J gene: TRBJ1-2
D gene: .
clone size: .
V gene: TRBV6-1
CDR3 DNA: TGTGCCAGCAGTCCCAATCGGGGCCCCTACGGCTACACCTTC
CDR3 protein: CASSPNRGPYGYTF

J gene: TRBJ2-7
D gene: TRBD1
clone size: few
V gene: TRBV20-1
CDR3 DNA: TGCAGTGCTAGAGAAAGGGACAGGGCCTACGAGCAGTACTTC
CDR3 protein: CSARERDRAYEQYF

J gene: TRBJ2-5
D gene: TRBD2
clone size: few
V gene: TRBV12-3/TRBV12-4
CDR3 DNA: TGTGCCAGTCTATCGCTAGCGGCCGGGGAGACCCAGTACTTC
CDR3 protein: CASLSLAAGETQYF

J gene: TRBJ1-2
D gene: TRBD1
clone size: few
V gene: TRBV3-1
CDR3 DNA: TGTGCCAGCAGCTTAAGAGGGGGCGGCTATGGCTACACCTTC
CDR3 protein: CASSLRGGGYGYTF

J gene: TRBJ2-5
D gene: TRBD2
clone size: .
V gene: TRBV20-1
CDR3 DNA: TGCAGTGCTAGAGATTCTAGCGGGAGTGGAGAGACCCAGTACTTC
CDR3 protein: CSARDSSGSGETQYF

J gene: TRBJ2-2
D gene: .
clone size: few
V gene: TRBV6-2/TRBV6-3
CDR3 DNA: TGTGCCAGCAGTAAGACTAGGAAGAACACCGGGGAGCTGTTTTTT
CDR3 protein: CASSKTRKNTGELFF

J gene: TRBJ2-7
D gene: TRBD2
clone size: .
V gene: TRBV27
CDR3 DNA: TGTGCCAGCAGTTCCTGGGGACTAGCGGGTCCCAGCTCCTACGAGCAGTACTTC
CDR3 protein: CASSSWGLAGPSSYEQYF

J gene: TRBJ2-7
D gene: TRBD2
clone size: few
V gene: TRBV7-2
CDR3 DNA: TGTGCCAGCAGCTTACGTAGCGGGTCCCCCTACGAGCAGTACTTC
CDR3 protein: CASSLRSGSPYEQYF

J gene: TRBJ2-3
D gene: .
clone size: few
V gene: TRBV29-1
CDR3 DNA: TGCAGCGTTGAGGAGGGATCAGATACGCAGTATTTT
CDR3 protein: CSVEEGSDTQYF

J gene: TRBJ1-4
D gene: .
clone size: .
V gene: TRBV6-6
CDR3 DNA: TGTGCCAGCAGTTATTTAAGGACAACTAATGAAAAACTGTTTTTT
CDR3 protein: CASSYLRTTNEKLFF

J gene: TRBJ2-1
D gene: TRBD2
clone size: .
V gene: TRBV24-1
CDR3 DNA: TGTGCCACCAGTGACTTACTAGCGTCTAACTACAATGAGCAGTTCTTC
CDR3 protein: CATSDLLASNYNEQFF

J gene: TRBJ2-1
D gene: TRBD2
clone size: .
V gene: TRBV6-5
CDR3 DNA: TGTGCCAGCAGTTCCCCGACTAGCGGGAGGACAAATGAGCAGTTCTTC
CDR3 protein: CASSSPTSGRTNEQFF

J gene: TRBJ2-1
D gene: .
clone size: .
V gene: TRBV7-8
CDR3 DNA: TGTGCCAGCGAAGTTACTGGGGGGGCGTACAATGAGCAGTTCTTC
CDR3 protein: CASEVTGGAYNEQFF

J gene: TRBJ2-4
D gene: .
clone size: .
V gene: TRBV6-1
CDR3 DNA: TGTGCCAGCACCCAACCGGGTTCCAAAAACATTCAGTACTTC
CDR3 protein: CASTQPGSKNIQYF

J gene: TRBJ2-1
D gene: .
clone size: .
V gene: TRBV25-1
CDR3 DNA: TGTGCCAGCAGTGTGGGCATCAATGAGCAGTTCTTC
CDR3 protein: CASSVGINEQFF

J gene: TRBJ2-1
D gene: TRBD2
clone size: .
V gene: TRBV3-1
CDR3 DNA: TGTGCCAGCAGTCCCACTAGCGGAGGAGACAATGAGCAGTTCTTC
CDR3 protein: CASSPTSGGDNEQFF

J gene: TRBJ1-5
D gene: .
clone size: .
V gene: TRBV7-9
CDR3 DNA: TGTGCCAGCAGCTTAGAAGGGCAGAATCAGCCCCAGCATTTT
CDR3 protein: CASSLEGQNQPQHF

J gene: TRBJ2-7
D gene: TRBD2
clone size: .
V gene: TRBV20-1
CDR3 DNA: TGCAGTGCTAGAGATCGACAGACTAGCGGGAGGTCCTACGAGCAGTACTTC
CDR3 protein: CSARDRQTSGRSYEQYF